These 20 T cell receptor beta chains originate from one sample sequenced in a study of metastatic and nonmetastatic thyroid tumors. Patients had received no treatment of any kind before thyroid surgery. TCRdb re-called the PCR reads through MiXCR. The sample consists of roughly 71,000 clones, more than 15% of them appearing once. The sequenced material came from blood. All receptors derive from a female donor with papillary thyroid cancer or a benign thyroid nodule (not recorded which). Some clones in this sample may be carry-over from other donors' samples.

This clone was counted ten times or more. The chain couples TRBV9 to TRBJ2-5; D not resolved. With 3 bases removed from V and 4 bases from J, the gap between germline ends came to 4 bases. Germline values: CDR1 SGDLS, CDR2 YYNGEE. This CDR3 has 11 amino acids. Here the CDR3 DNA reads TGTGCCAGCAGCGCCACAGAGACCCAGTACTTC. Translated: CASSATETQYF.

This clone came up many times. The CDR3 here is CASSYLSQETQYF. The CDR3 nucleotides read TGTGCCAGCAGTTACCTGTCCCAAGAGACCCAGTACTTC. The J gene is TRBJ2-5, the V gene TRBV6-5, with D unclear. The CDR3 loop spans 13 amino acids. Looked up from germline, CDR1 is MNHEY and CDR2 is SVGAGI. V was pared by 2 bases and J by 1 base, with 5 bases between.

This clone was seen many times. The rearrangement uses TRBV30 and TRBJ1-1; D is undetermined. Trimming shortened V by 0 bases and J by 1 base, and 12 bases separated the two germline ends. This CDR3 region has 15 residues. Per the germline V gene, CDR1 is GTSNPN and CDR2 is SVGIG (reference sequence). The CDR3 DNA is TGTGCCTGGAGTGTACTAGGTCAGACGAACACTGAAGCTTTCTTT. It encodes CAWSVLGQTNTEAFF.

CDR3 sequence reads: CASSGSLGFLNTEAFF. Here the CDR3 DNA reads TGTGCCAGCAGTGGAAGTCTCGGTTTCCTGAACACTGAAGCTTTCTTT. The rearrangement links TRBV2 to TRBJ1-1; D not resolved. Trimming took off 4 bases at V and 0 bases at J, with 15 bases between the two ends. The germline V gene encodes CDR1 SNHLY and CDR2 FYNNEI. This CDR3 is built from 16 residues.

V usage is TRBV5-1 and J usage is TRBJ2-5; the D is unclear. Trimming took off 0 bases at V and 1 base at J, with 13 bases between the two ends. This CDR3 is 16 amino acids long. In germline, CDR1 is SGHRS, CDR2 YFSETQ. CDR3 nucleotide sequence: TGCGCCAGCAGCTTGGCCATGGGATCGTTCCAAGAGACCCAGTACTTC. Amino acids: CASSLAMGSFQETQYF.

This clone has ten or more counts. V usage is TRBV20-1 and J usage is TRBJ1-5, with a tentative D call TRBD1 (6 bases). The V gene lost 3 bases and the J gene lost 3 bases, with 12 bases spanning the gap. Germline CDR1 is DFQATT and CDR2 is SNEGSKA (reference sequence). The length of the CDR3 is 14 residues. CDR3 sequence reads: CSASRDRYNQPQHF. The CDR3 DNA sequence: TGCAGTGCTAGTCGCGACAGGTACAATCAGCCCCAGCATTTT.

Ten or more counts support this clone. The genes are TRBV13 and TRBJ1-6; 7 bases match TRBD1. The CDR3 length is 14 residues. Germline V gene lookup returns CDR1 PRHDT and CDR2 FYEKMQ (reference sequence). V lost 6 bases to trimming and J lost 7 bases; unmatched junction nucleotides: 6. CDR3 residues: CASRSGGGNSPLHF. The CDR3 nucleotides are TGTGCCAGCAGATCAGGGGGTGGGAATTCACCCCTCCACTTT.

This clone turned up a few times. V and J are TRBV19 and TRBJ1-5; TRBD1 matches 7 bases. V lost 5 bases, J lost 4 bases, and 8 bases stayed unmatched. Germline V CDR1 and CDR2: LNHDA, SQIVND (reference sequence). This CDR3 region has 15 residues. As DNA, the CDR3 is TGTGCCAGTAGTCCGCAGGGGGGTAGTAATCAGCCCCAGCATTTT. Amino acids: CASSPQGGSNQPQHF. The variable domain in full, with the rest retrieved from reference TRBV19 and TRBJ1-5, is DGGITQSPKYLFRKEGQNVTLSCEQNLNHDAMYWYRQDPGQGLRLIYYSQIVNDFQKGDIAEGYSVSREKKESFPLTVTSAQKNPTAFYLCASSPQGGSNQPQHFGDGTRLSIL.

This clone was counted at least ten times. The V gene is TRBV3-1, the J gene TRBJ1-3; D uncertain. Germline loops: CDR1 LGHDT, CDR2 YNNKEL (reference sequence). Trimming removed 0 bases from V and 0 bases from J, with 15 bases in between. The CDR3 totals 18 residues. The CDR3 DNA sequence: TGTGCCAGCAGCCAAGATCTCCGACGCCTACCCTCTGGAAACACCATATATTTT. It translates to CASSQDLRRLPSGNTIYF.

This clone was seen at least ten times. The V call is TRBV6-2 or TRBV6-3, the J call TRBJ2-7; D ambiguous. V was trimmed by 7 bases and J by 2 bases, leaving 18 bases between them. Germline CDR1 reads MNHEY; CDR2 reads SVGEGT. The CDR3 extends over 15 amino acids. CDR3 nucleotide sequence: TGTGCCAGCACCAAAATTCCGGATCAAGCCTACGAGCAGTACTTC. This sequence encodes CASTKIPDQAYEQYF.

There are a few counts of this clone. This rearrangement joins TRBV12-3 or TRBV12-4 to TRBJ1-2, with D possibly being TRBD1 (6 bases). The V end lost 0 bases, the J end lost 8 bases, and 16 bases lay between the germline ends. The CDR3 is 15 residues long. In DNA, the CDR3 is TGTGCCAGCAGTTTAGCAAGGAGGGGGATCTGGGGCTACACCTTC. This encodes CASSLARRGIWGYTF.

This chain connects TRBV19 to TRBJ1-2; 8 nucleotides align to TRBD1. The junction had 5 bases not matched to a gene; V was cut back by 4 bases and J by 4 bases. The CDR3 length is 14 residues. CDR1 LNHDA and CDR2 SQIVND come from the germline V gene (reference sequence). For the CDR3, the DNA is TGTGCCAGTAGTAAGGGACAGGTGGCCTATGGCTACACCTTC. Amino acids: CASSKGQVAYGYTF.

This clone was seen many times. CDR3 sequence reads: CASSLSRWGTAYEQYF. The CDR3 region has the DNA TGTGCCAGCAGTTTATCAAGATGGGGTACGGCCTACGAGCAGTACTTC. The genes are TRBV27 and TRBJ2-7; the D is unclear. The CDR3 totals 16 residues. V lost 0 bases to trimming and J lost 2 bases, with 14 bases between them. Germline lookup yields CDR1 MNHEY and CDR2 SMNVEV (reference sequence).

This clone was seen at least ten times. The rearrangement links TRBV5-1 to TRBJ2-2; no clear D gene. V lost 0 bases, J lost 1 base, and 7 bases lay in between. The CDR3 is made up of 15 amino acids. Per the germline V gene, CDR1 is SGHRS and CDR2 is YFSETQ. CDR3 region: CASSLVHLNTGELFF. The CDR3, as DNA: TGCGCCAGCAGCTTGGTTCACCTGAACACCGGGGAGCTGTTTTTT.

This clone was found many times. This chain links TRBV11-3 with TRBJ2-7; D possibly corresponds to TRBD2 (6 bases). V was pared by 5 bases and J by 6 bases, with 14 bases between. The CDR3 covers 13 residues. CDR1 and CDR2 from the germline V gene are SGHNT and YENEEA. CDR3 protein: CASSRDSLGEQYF. In DNA form, the CDR3 reads TGTGCCAGCAGCCGGGACTCCTTAGGCGAGCAGTACTTC.

This sequence joins TRBV11-3 and TRBJ1-1; D is ambiguous. Germline-derived CDR1 and CDR2 are SGHNT and YENEEA. With 4 bases removed from V and 5 bases from J, the gap between germline ends came to 11 bases. This CDR3 contains 13 residues. Written as DNA, the CDR3 is TGTGCCAGCAGCTCTGAGATCTGGACTGAAGCTTTCTTT. Its translation: CASSSEIWTEAFF.

The chain couples TRBV20-1 to TRBJ2-7, with D tentatively TRBD1 or TRBD2 (5 bases each). Germline values: CDR1 DFQATT, CDR2 SNEGSKA (reference sequence). The CDR3 consists of 13 residues. V was clipped by 5 bases and J by 1 base, with 12 bases between them. DNA for the CDR3: TGCAGTGCTTACTCGGGGCTTTCCTACGAGCAGTACTTC. Residues: CSAYSGLSYEQYF.

This clone was detected ten times or more. This rearrangement joins TRBV12-3 or TRBV12-4 to TRBJ1-3, with D possibly TRBD1 on 6 matching bases. The germline V and J ends were trimmed by 6 bases and 0 bases, with 12 bases remaining between them. The CDR3 spans 15 residues. CDR3 DNA sequence: TGTGCCAGCAGCCCGACAGGTAACTCTGGAAACACCATATATTTT. Translation gives CASSPTGNSGNTIYF.

This clone has ten or more counts. The CDR3 spells CASSYRGLSGTEAFF. The CDR3 DNA follows: TGTGCCAGCAGTTACAGGGGGCTATCAGGCACTGAAGCTTTCTTT. The V gene is TRBV28, the J gene TRBJ1-1; TRBD1 aligns across 9 bases. This CDR3 contains 15 residues. CDR1 and CDR2 from the germline V gene are MDHEN and SYDVKM. Unmatched junction bases numbered 7, after V lost 4 bases and J lost 4 bases.

This rearrangement joins TRBV5-4 to TRBJ1-1; D perhaps matches TRBD1 (6 bases). Germline-derived CDR1 and CDR2 are SGHNT and YYREEE (reference sequence). Between the trimmed V and J ends, which lost 3 bases and 4 bases, there was a span of 19 bases. This CDR3 has 16 amino acids. CDR3 DNA sequence: TGTGCCAGCAGCTCCCTCGGACAGACCTTAGGCACTGAAGCTTTCTTT. As protein: CASSSLGQTLGTEAFF.